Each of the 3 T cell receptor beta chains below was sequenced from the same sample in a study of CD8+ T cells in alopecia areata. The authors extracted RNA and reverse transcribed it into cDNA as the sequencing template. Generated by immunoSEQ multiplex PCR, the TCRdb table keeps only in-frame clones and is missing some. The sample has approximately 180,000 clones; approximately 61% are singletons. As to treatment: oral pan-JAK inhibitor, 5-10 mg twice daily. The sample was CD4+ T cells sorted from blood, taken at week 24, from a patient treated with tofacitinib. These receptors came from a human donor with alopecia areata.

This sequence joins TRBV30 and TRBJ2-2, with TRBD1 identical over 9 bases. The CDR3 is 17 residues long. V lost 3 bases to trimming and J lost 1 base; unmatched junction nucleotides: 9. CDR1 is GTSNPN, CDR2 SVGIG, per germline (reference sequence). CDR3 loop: CAWRGPGQGLNTGELFF. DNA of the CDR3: TGTGCCTGGAGAGGACCAGGACAGGGGTTGAACACCGGGGAGCTGTTTTTT.

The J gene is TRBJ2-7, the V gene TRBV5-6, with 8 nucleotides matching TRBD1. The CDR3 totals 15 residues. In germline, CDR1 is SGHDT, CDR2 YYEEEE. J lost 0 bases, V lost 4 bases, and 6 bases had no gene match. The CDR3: CASSEGQVSSYEQYF. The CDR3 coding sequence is TGTGCCAGCAGCGAGGGACAGGTGAGCTCCTACGAGCAGTACTTC. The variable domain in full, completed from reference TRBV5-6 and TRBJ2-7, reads DAGVTQSPTHLIKTRGQQVTLRCSPKSGHDTVSWYQQALGQGPQFIFQYYEEEERQRGNFPDRFSGHQFPNYSSELNVNALLLGDSALYLCASSEGQVSSYEQYFGPGTRLTVT.

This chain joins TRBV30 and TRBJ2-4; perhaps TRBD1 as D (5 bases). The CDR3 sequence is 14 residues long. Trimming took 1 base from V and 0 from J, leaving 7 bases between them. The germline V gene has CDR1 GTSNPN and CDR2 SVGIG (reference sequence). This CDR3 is CAWSEGLAKNIQYF. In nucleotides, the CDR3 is TGTGCCTGGAGTGAGGGGTTAGCCAAAAACATTCAGTACTTC.